This T cell receptor gamma chain derives from a study of gamma delta lymphoproliferative disorders and STAT genes. Overall study: Delta libraries were made per EuroClonality-NGS working group procedure.

TCRdb fed the multiplex PCR reads to CATT. The data show 4,000 to 4,500 gamma-chain clones, with about 6.5% seen just once and over 30% held by the top ten. Study-wide results and caveats: Nearly all major patient gamma and delta clonotypes were public; only a couple of gamma clonotypes were disease-private.

The germline V gene has CDR1 EGSTGY and CDR2 YDSYTSSV. V lost 0 bases, J lost 10 bases, and 6 bases stayed unmatched. The CDR3 loop spans 12 amino acids. By sample share, this clone is medium-sized. Its target is not known. Genomic DNA from isolated PBMCs served as the sequencing template. Sample: blood. The chain is built from TRGV4 and TRGJ1 or TRGJ2. TCRdb carries no J gene annotation; the J gene was assigned here by matching the DNA with germline. The TCR was taken from a human donor in good health. CDR3 DNA: TGTGCCACCTGGGATGGGAGGATAAAGAAACTCTTT. This codes for CATWDGRIKKLF.